One sample yielded the 26 T cell receptor beta chains listed below, sequenced in a study of cytomegalovirus exposure and HLA in healthy donors. It was with 60 Vbeta and 13 Jbeta primers that the PCR ran. Libraries were prepared by immunoSEQ multiplex PCR; TCRdb keeps only in-frame clonotypes and omits some of them. The data show under 100,000 clones, roughly 80% seen once. Sequencing was done on a sample of PBMCs. Receptors were obtained from a boy between 10 and 17 years old in good health and CMV-seronegative.

The rearrangement links TRBV7-2 to TRBJ2-7; 9 nucleotides match TRBD1. Per germline, CDR1 SGHTA and CDR2 FQGNSA. With 7 bases clipped from V and 3 bases from J, the junction kept 10 bases outside the gene matches. The CDR3 has 15 amino acids. CDR3 nucleotides: TGTGCCAGCAACCACTTAGGACAGGGGAGCTACGAGCAGTACTTC. As protein: CASNHLGQGSYEQYF.

This chain connects TRBV5-1 to TRBJ1-1; D is uncertain. Germline V gene sequence: CDR1 SGHRS, CDR2 YFSETQ. Trimming pared 4 bases from V and 7 bases from J, leaving 8 bases between. This CDR3 region has 11 residues. For the CDR3, the DNA is TGCGCCAGCAGCCGCGGGATTGAAGCTTTCTTT. Protein sequence: CASSRGIEAFF.

This rearrangement joins TRBV7-8 to TRBJ1-6; D gene ambiguous. The ends were cut back, 5 bases at V and 9 bases at J, with 11 bases in the middle. The CDR3 is 13 residues long. Germline-derived CDR1 and CDR2 are SGHVS and FQNEAQ. The CDR3 protein is CASSTSPGSPLHF. CDR3 nucleotides: TGTGCCAGCAGCACATCCCCGGGTTCACCCCTCCACTTT.

The chain links TRBV28 to TRBJ2-7; D unclear. The germline V and J ends were trimmed by 3 bases and 2 bases, with 11 bases remaining between them. Germline V CDR1 and CDR2: MDHEN, SYDVKM. The CDR3 covers 14 residues. The CDR3 region has the DNA TGTGCCAGCAGTTTCGGCAGGCGAACCTACGAGCAGTACTTC. Amino acids: CASSFGRRTYEQYF.

The chain joins TRBV6-5 to TRBJ2-7, with 9 bases matching TRBD2. The CDR3 extends over 16 amino acids. The germline CDR1 and CDR2 sequences are MNHEY and SVGAGI. With 2 bases clipped from V and 7 bases from J, the junction kept 12 bases outside the gene matches. The CDR3 sequence: CASSYGSGRISGEQYF. Written as DNA, the CDR3 is TGTGCCAGCAGTTACGGTAGCGGGAGAATCTCGGGGGAGCAGTACTTC.

The J gene is TRBJ2-3, the V gene TRBV29-1, with D perhaps matching TRBD1 (7 bases). Germline assignment: CDR1 SQVTM and CDR2 ANQGSEA. The V gene lost 3 bases and the J gene lost 2 bases, with 12 bases spanning the gap. The CDR3 runs to 14 residues. The CDR3 DNA reads TGCAGCGTTGACGGAGGGGGCTACACAGATACGCAGTATTTT. It codes for CSVDGGGYTDTQYF.

The chain carries TRBV4-3 and TRBJ1-4; 7 nucleotides match TRBD1. With 2 bases clipped from V and 6 bases from J, the junction kept 6 bases outside the gene matches. Germline V lookup: CDR1 LGHNA, CDR2 YSLEER. CDR3 length equals 15 residues. The CDR3 DNA reads as TGCGCCAGCAGCCAAACCGGGACAGTTGATGAAAAACTGTTTTTT. Translating it yields CASSQTGTVDEKLFF.

V and J are TRBV2 and TRBJ2-7, with no clear D. CDR1 and CDR2 from the germline V gene are SNHLY and FYNNEI. V lost 3 bases, J lost 4 bases, and 19 bases lay in between. The CDR3 is 16 residues long. CDR3 sequence: CASSEGLGSSPYEQYF. CDR3 DNA sequence: TGTGCCAGCAGTGAGGGCCTTGGGTCTTCCCCTTACGAGCAGTACTTC.

J is TRBJ1-5 and V is TRBV30, with 9 bases identical to TRBD1. This CDR3 is built from 15 residues. Germline V lookup: CDR1 GTSNPN, CDR2 SVGIG (reference sequence). J was trimmed by 6 bases and V by 3 bases; bases with no gene match: 9. The CDR3 is CAWSAGTGLGQPQHF. The CDR3 bases are TGTGCCTGGAGCGCCGGGACAGGGTTGGGTCAGCCCCAGCATTTT.

The chain combines TRBV13 with TRBJ2-3, with 7 bases matching TRBD2. Germline CDR1 reads PRHDT; CDR2 reads FYEKMQ (reference sequence). The J segment lost 1 base and the V segment lost 5 bases, leaving 3 bases of the junction unmatched. The CDR3 covers 14 residues. The CDR3 region is CASSSAGGTDTQYF. CDR3 DNA: TGTGCCAGCAGCAGTGCGGGAGGCACAGATACGCAGTATTTT.

This chain joins TRBV28 and TRBJ1-1; 8 bases map to TRBD1. The V gene end was trimmed by 3 bases and the J gene end by 0 bases; junction bases not matched to a gene: 0. Germline CDR1 and CDR2: MDHEN and SYDVKM. This CDR3 has 14 amino acids. CDR3 DNA sequence: TGTGCCAGCAGTTTGACAGGGGTGAACACTGAAGCTTTCTTT. It codes for CASSLTGVNTEAFF.

The J gene is TRBJ1-5, the V gene TRBV27; tentatively, D is TRBD1 (5 bases). This CDR3 spans 12 amino acids. Trimming left V 3 bases short and J 9 bases short, with 9 bases between. Germline V lookup: CDR1 MNHEY, CDR2 SMNVEV (reference sequence). CDR3 region: CASSFQGLPQHF. The CDR3 DNA follows: TGTGCCAGCAGTTTCCAGGGTCTGCCCCAGCATTTT.

The rearrangement joins TRBV2 to TRBJ1-3; the D is unclear. The germline V gene encodes CDR1 SNHLY and CDR2 FYNNEI. The V and J ends lost 9 bases and 11 bases respectively, with 20 bases between them. This CDR3 contains 13 residues. CDR3 nucleotides: TGTGCCAGACGCCGGCCTAGCGAGATGGCCATATATTTT. It is translated as CARRRPSEMAIYF.

The chain uses TRBV2 and TRBJ1-1; 8 positions match TRBD1. Looked up from germline, CDR1 is SNHLY and CDR2 is FYNNEI. The V gene end was trimmed by 6 bases and the J gene end by 3 bases; junction bases not matched to a gene: 3. CDR3 length: 13 amino acids. The CDR3 loop is CASSRGLDTEAFF. CDR3 DNA: TGTGCCAGCAGCAGGGGGCTTGACACTGAAGCTTTCTTT.

This sequence joins TRBV11-2 and TRBJ2-1; 11 bases match TRBD2. Germline loops: CDR1 SGHAT, CDR2 FQNNGV. Unmatched junction bases numbered 4, after V lost 5 bases and J lost 4 bases. The CDR3 is made up of 15 amino acids. CDR3 sequence: CASSVPSGRYNEQFF. In DNA, the CDR3 is TGTGCCAGCAGCGTTCCTAGCGGGAGGTACAATGAGCAGTTCTTC.

The V call is TRBV27, the J call TRBJ2-7, with a possible D match to TRBD1 (5 bases). V was clipped by 3 bases and J by 7 bases, with 10 bases between them. Germline-derived CDR1 and CDR2 are MNHEY and SMNVEV (reference sequence). The CDR3 runs 12 residues. This CDR3 reads CASSFAGNEQYF. The CDR3 DNA sequence: TGTGCCAGCAGTTTCGCAGGGAATGAGCAGTACTTC.

This clone appeared once. The J gene is TRBJ2-3, the V gene TRBV10-1; maybe TRBD2 (6 bases). CDR1 WNHNN and CDR2 SYGVQD come from the germline V gene (reference sequence). V was trimmed by 10 bases and J by 5 bases, leaving 19 bases between them. This CDR3 spans 14 amino acids. In nucleotides, the CDR3 is TGCGCCATCAACCGGGACTCCGAGGTAGATACGCAGTATTTT. Encoded protein: CAINRDSEVDTQYF.

This clone was seen a handful of times. This chain connects TRBV30 to TRBJ2-4, with 8 bases that match TRBD1. The CDR3 has 19 amino acids. CDR1 is GTSNPN and CDR2 is SVGIG in the germline V gene (reference sequence). J gave up 0 bases and V 8 bases, and 21 bases lay outside the gene matches. The CDR3 loop reads CALISEGQGLSLAKNIQYF. CDR3 coding DNA: TGTGCCCTGATATCTGAAGGACAGGGATTATCGCTAGCCAAAAACATTCAGTACTTC.

The CDR3: CASSPHGTEAFF. CDR3 in DNA: TGTGCCAGCAGCCCCCACGGTACTGAAGCTTTCTTT. The V and J genes are TRBV5-4 and TRBJ1-1; D gene unclear. Germline V gene sequence: CDR1 SGHNT, CDR2 YYREEE (reference sequence). The CDR3 has 12 residues. Trimming cost V 4 bases and J 5 bases, with 9 bases left between them. The full variable domain, completed using reference TRBV5-4 and TRBJ1-1, is ETGVTQSPTHLIKTRGQQVTLRCSSQSGHNTVSWYQQALGQGPQFIFQYYREEENGRGNFPPRFSGLQFPNYSSELNVNALELDDSALYLCASSPHGTEAFFGQGTRLTVV.

The chain combines TRBV30 with TRBJ1-1; TRBD1 aligns across 8 bases. Germline V gene sequence: CDR1 GTSNPN, CDR2 SVGIG (reference sequence). J gave up 1 base and V 5 bases, and 6 bases lay outside the gene matches. This CDR3 is 14 amino acids long. The CDR3 coding sequence is TGTGCCTGGGACCCGGGGACAGGGAACACTGAAGCTTTCTTT. Residues: CAWDPGTGNTEAFF.

The chain couples TRBV11-2 to TRBJ2-5; the match to TRBD2 covers 11 bases. The V segment lost 4 bases and the J segment 4 bases; nucleotides outside the gene matches: 8. CDR1 and CDR2 from the germline V gene are SGHAT and FQNNGV. The CDR3 totals 16 residues. The CDR3 DNA reads TGTGCCAGCAGCTCGGGACTAGCGGAGGCCCGAGAGACCCAGTACTTC. This gives the protein CASSSGLAEARETQYF.

V gene TRBV20-1 combines with J gene TRBJ1-4, with TRBD1 as a possible D gene (5 bases). Germline V CDR1 and CDR2: DFQATT, SNEGSKA (reference sequence). The germline V and J ends were trimmed by 1 base and 13 bases, with 10 bases remaining between them. The CDR3 length is 11 residues. The CDR3 nucleotides read TGCAGTGCTAGAGCTCAGGGCGGACTGTTTTTT. It encodes CSARAQGGLFF.

The chain carries TRBV15 and TRBJ2-5; D possibly corresponds to TRBD1 (6 bases). Germline V lookup: CDR1 LNHNV, CDR2 YYDKDF (reference sequence). V shed 2 bases and J shed 2 bases, with 6 bases lying between them. The CDR3 loop spans 13 amino acids. CDR3 sequence (DNA): TGTGCCACCAGCAGACAGGGGCAAGAGACCCAGTACTTC. Its protein is CATSRQGQETQYF.

This chain links TRBV29-1 with TRBJ2-5; D perhaps matches TRBD2 (5 bases). The ends were cut back, 3 bases at V and 2 bases at J, with 13 bases in the middle. The CDR3 runs 14 residues. The V gene's germline CDR1 is SQVTM and CDR2 ANQGSEA. CDR3 sequence reads: CSVEGRGRQETQYF. CDR3 nucleotide sequence: TGCAGCGTTGAGGGTCGGGGTCGGCAAGAGACCCAGTACTTC.

The chain has TRBV28 and TRBJ2-7; D gene unclear. The germline CDR1 and CDR2 sequences are MDHEN and SYDVKM. The V and J ends lost 2 bases and 4 bases respectively, with 3 bases between them. This CDR3 is built from 11 residues. The CDR3 loop is CASSLEYEQYF. The CDR3 DNA is TGTGCCAGCAGTTTAGAGTACGAGCAGTACTTC.

There are a few counts of this clone. The genes are TRBV25-1 and TRBJ1-4, with 9 bases matching TRBD1. Germline V gives CDR1 MGHDK, CDR2 SYGVNS. The CDR3 is made up of 15 amino acids. After removal of 5 bases from V and 8 bases from J, the junction contained 9 bases not matched to a gene. The CDR3 sequence: CASSRPGQGWEKLFF. The CDR3 region has the DNA TGTGCCAGCAGTCGCCCGGGACAGGGTTGGGAAAAACTGTTTTTT.